The sequence of this TCR beta chain was determined in a study of CXCR3-negative and CXCR3-positive naive CD8 T cells. This CDR3 is built from 13 residues. Germline CDR1 reads SQVTM; CDR2 reads ANQGSEA. Researchers prepared the TRB cDNA libraries using 5' RACE with UMI labels. TCRdb reanalyzed the 5' RACE reads and collapses them to one entry per CDR3 protein, without DNA. The sample table sets out under 50,000 distinct CDR3 sequences. This clonotype originated in a human donor in good health. Some clones in this sample may be carry-over from other donors' samples. The rearrangement uses TRBV29-1 and TRBJ2-7; TCRdb gives TRBD1 as the D gene, but with no DNA this cannot be confirmed. Sequencing input: naive CXCR3- CD8+ T cells from blood. Indicated subset: CD45RO-CCR7+CD27+CD95- naive CD8+ T cells lacking CXCR3 (TNR3-). The chain's CDR3 is CSAGPAEYNEQYF.